This T cell receptor (beta chain) originates from a study of identical twins. Only a few counts were recorded for this clonotype. TCRdb processed the 5' RACE reads anew with MiXCR; each CDR3 protein has one entry. Of roughly 700,000 distinct CDR3 sequences listed, over 8.5% were seen once; the top ten hold approximately 0.94%. The CDR3 covers 16 residues. The V end lost 0 bases, the J end lost 3 bases, and 15 bases lay between the germline ends. Germline CDR1 is SGHDT and CDR2 is YYEEEE. These data were likewise used in another study, on yellow fever vaccine responses in identical twins.

This receptor was identified in a woman between 18 and 30 years old in good health. The sample consisted of PBMCs. This chain connects TRBV5-6 to TRBJ2-5, with a weak D call TRBD1 (5 bases). The CDR3, as DNA: TGTGCCAGCAGCTTGGCTGTGGGGCTGTGGAAAGAGACCCAGTACTTC. As protein: CASSLAVGLWKETQYF.